The sequence of this T cell receptor (beta chain) was determined in a study of T cell changes during pregnancy in multiple sclerosis. Using immunoSEQ multiplex PCR, the repertoire was profiled, and TCRdb retains in-frame clones only, with some absent. The sample has approximately 66,000 clones, 91% seen once; the top ten hold less than 6%. The CDR3 loop spans 14 amino acids. Germline lookup yields CDR1 MNHEY and CDR2 SMNVEV (reference sequence). V was trimmed by 2 bases and J by 1 base, leaving 6 bases between them. Material: CD8+ T cells from peripheral blood mononuclear cells, obtained before pregnancy. The chain is built from TRBV27 and TRBJ2-1; tentatively, D is TRBD1 (5 bases). The receptor was isolated from a female donor with multiple sclerosis, enrolled in a pregnancy study. CDR3 DNA: TGTGCCAGCAGTTTAAGGGGTTCCTACAATGAGCAGTTCTTC. This sequence encodes CASSLRGSYNEQFF.